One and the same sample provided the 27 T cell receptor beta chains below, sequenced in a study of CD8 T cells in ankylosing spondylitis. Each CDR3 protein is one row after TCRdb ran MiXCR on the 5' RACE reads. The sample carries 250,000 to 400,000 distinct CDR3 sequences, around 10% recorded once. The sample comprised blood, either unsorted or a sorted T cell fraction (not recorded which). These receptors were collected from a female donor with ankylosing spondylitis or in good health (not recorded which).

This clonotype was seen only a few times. Here the CDR3 DNA reads TGCAGTGCTAGAGACGCTACCACGGGAGTAGGGCCCTACGAGCAGTACTTC. Residues: CSARDATTGVGPYEQYF. This chain uses TRBV20-1 with TRBJ2-7; D is perhaps TRBD2 (6 bases). This CDR3 is built from 17 residues. The germline V gene encodes CDR1 DFQATT and CDR2 SNEGSKA (reference sequence). Trimming pared 0 bases from V and 2 bases from J, leaving 20 bases between.

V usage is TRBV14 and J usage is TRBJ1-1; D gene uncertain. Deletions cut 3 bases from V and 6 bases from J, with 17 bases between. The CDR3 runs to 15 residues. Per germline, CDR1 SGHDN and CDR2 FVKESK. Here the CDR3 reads CASSQRSGSGAEAFF. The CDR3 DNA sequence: TGTGCCAGCAGCCAGAGGAGTGGGAGTGGGGCTGAAGCTTTCTTT.

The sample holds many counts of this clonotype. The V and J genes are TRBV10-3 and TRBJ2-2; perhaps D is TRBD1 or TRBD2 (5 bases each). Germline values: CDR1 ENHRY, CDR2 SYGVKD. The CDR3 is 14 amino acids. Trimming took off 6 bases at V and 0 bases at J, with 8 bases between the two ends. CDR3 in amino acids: CAIRGPTNTGELFF. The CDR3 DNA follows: TGTGCCATCAGGGGACCCACGAACACCGGGGAGCTGTTTTTT.

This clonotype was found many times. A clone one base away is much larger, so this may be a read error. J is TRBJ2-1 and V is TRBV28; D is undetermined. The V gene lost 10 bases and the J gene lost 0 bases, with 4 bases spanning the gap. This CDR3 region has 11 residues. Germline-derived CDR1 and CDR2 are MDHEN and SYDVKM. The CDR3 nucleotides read TGTGCCACCAGCTCCTACAATGAGCAGTTCTTC. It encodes CATSSYNEQFF. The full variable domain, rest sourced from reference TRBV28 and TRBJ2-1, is DVKVTQSSRYLVKRTGEKVFLECVQDMDHENMFWYRQDPGLGLRLIYFSYDVKMKEKGDIPEGYSVSREKKERFSLILESASTNQTSMYLCATSSYNEQFFGPGTRLTVL.

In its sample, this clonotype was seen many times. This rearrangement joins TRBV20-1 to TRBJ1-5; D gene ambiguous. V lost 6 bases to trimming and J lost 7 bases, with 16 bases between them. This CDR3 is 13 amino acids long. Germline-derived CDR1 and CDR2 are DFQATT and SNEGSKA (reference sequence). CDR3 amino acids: CSALIPGGQPQHF. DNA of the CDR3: TGCAGTGCCCTCATCCCAGGAGGCCAGCCCCAGCATTTT.

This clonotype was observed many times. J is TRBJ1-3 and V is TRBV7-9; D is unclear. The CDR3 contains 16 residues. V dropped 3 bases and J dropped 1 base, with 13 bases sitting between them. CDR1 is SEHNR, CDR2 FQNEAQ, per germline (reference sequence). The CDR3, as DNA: TGTGCCAGCAGCTTCCTAGGCCCAGGTTCTGGAAACACCATATATTTT. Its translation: CASSFLGPGSGNTIYF.

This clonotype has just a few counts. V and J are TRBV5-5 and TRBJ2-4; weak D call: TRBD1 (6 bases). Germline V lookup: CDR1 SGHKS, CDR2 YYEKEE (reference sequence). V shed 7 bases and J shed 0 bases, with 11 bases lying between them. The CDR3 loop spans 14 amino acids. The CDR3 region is CASWTELAKNIQYF. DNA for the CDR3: TGTGCCAGCTGGACAGAACTAGCCAAAAACATTCAGTACTTC.

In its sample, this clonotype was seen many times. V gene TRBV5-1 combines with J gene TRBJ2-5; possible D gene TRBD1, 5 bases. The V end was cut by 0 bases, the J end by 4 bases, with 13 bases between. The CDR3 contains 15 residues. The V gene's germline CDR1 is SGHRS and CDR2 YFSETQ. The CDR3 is CASSLGMGTGETQYF. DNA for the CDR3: TGCGCCAGCAGCTTGGGCATGGGTACAGGAGAGACCCAGTACTTC.

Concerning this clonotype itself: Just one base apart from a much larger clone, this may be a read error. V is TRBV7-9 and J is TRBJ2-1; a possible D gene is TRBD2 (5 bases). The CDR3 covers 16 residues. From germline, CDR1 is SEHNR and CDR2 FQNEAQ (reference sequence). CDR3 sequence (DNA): TGTGCCAGCAGCTTAGAAACGGGGTTGGCCTACAATGGGCAGTTCTTC. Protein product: CASSLETGLAYNGQFF.

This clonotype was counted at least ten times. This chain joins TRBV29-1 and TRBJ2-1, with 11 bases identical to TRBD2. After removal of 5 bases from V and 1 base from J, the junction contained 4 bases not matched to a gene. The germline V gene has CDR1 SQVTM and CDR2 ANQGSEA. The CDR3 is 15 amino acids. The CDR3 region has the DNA TGCAGCGTTTTAACTAGCGGGGGTTCCTACAATGAGCAGTTCTTC. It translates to CSVLTSGGSYNEQFF.

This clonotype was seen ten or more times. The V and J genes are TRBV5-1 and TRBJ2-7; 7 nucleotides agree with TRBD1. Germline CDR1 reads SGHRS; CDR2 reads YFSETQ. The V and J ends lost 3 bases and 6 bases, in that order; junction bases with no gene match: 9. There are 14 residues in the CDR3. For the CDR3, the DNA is TGCGCCAGCAGCTCCACTCGACAGGGAAGCGAGCAGTACTTC. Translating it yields CASSSTRQGSEQYF.

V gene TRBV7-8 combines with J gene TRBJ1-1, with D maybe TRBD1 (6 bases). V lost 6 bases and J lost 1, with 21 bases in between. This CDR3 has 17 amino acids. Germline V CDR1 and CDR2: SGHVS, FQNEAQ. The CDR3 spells CASRGGAFGSKNTEAFF. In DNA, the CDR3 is TGTGCCAGCAGAGGGGGGGCTTTTGGATCGAAGAACACTGAAGCTTTCTTT.

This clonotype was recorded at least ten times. CDR3 in amino acids: CASSLSSKEKLFF. CDR3 DNA sequence: TGCGCCAGCAGCTTGAGCTCGAAAGAAAAACTGTTTTTT. This chain connects TRBV5-1 to TRBJ1-4, with D unclear. This CDR3 contains 13 residues. The germline gives CDR1 SGHRS, CDR2 YFSETQ. V lost 1 base and J lost 8, with 9 bases in between.

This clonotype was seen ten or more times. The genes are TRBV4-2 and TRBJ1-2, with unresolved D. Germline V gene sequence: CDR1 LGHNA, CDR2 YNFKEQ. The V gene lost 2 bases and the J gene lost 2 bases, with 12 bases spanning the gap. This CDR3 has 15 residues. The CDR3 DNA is TGTGCCAGCAGCCAACCTGGCCCTACCAACTATGGCTACACCTTC. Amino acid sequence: CASSQPGPTNYGYTF.

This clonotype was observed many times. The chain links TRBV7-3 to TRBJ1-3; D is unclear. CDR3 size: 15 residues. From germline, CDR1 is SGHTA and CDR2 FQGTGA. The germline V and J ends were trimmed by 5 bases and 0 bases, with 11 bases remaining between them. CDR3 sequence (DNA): TGTGCCAGCAGCGCTGGGCCCAGCTCTGGAAACACCATATATTTT. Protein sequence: CASSAGPSSGNTIYF.

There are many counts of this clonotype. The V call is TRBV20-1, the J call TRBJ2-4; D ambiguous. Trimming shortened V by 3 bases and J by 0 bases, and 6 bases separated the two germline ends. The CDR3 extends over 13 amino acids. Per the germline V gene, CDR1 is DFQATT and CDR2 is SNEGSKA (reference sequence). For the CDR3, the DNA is TGCAGTGCTAGGGCTCGAGCCAAAAACATTCAGTACTTC. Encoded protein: CSARARAKNIQYF.

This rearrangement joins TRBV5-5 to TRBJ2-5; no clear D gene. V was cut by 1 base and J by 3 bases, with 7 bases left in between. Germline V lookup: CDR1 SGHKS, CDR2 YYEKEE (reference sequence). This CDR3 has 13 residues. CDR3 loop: CASSLHQKETQYF. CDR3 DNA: TGTGCCAGCAGCTTGCATCAGAAAGAGACCCAGTACTTC. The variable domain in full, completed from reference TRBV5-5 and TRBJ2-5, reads DAGVTQSPTHLIKTRGQQVTLRCSPISGHKSVSWYQQVLGQGPQFIFQYYEKEERGRGNFPDRFSARQFPNYSSELNVNALLLGDSALYLCASSLHQKETQYFGPGTRLLVL.

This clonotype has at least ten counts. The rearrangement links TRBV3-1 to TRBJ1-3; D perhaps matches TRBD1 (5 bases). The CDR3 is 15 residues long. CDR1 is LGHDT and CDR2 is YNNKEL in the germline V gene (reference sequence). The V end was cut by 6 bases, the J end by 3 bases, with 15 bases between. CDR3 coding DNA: TGTGCCAGCAGGGCCGTGGGGCTGAGTGGAAACACCATATATTTT. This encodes CASRAVGLSGNTIYF. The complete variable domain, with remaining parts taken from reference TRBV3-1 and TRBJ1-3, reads DTAVSQTPKYLVTQMGNDKSIKCEQNLGHDTMYWYKQDSKKFLKIMFSYNNKELIINETVPNRFSPKSPDKAHLNLHINSLELGDSAVYFCASRAVGLSGNTIYFGEGSWLTVV.

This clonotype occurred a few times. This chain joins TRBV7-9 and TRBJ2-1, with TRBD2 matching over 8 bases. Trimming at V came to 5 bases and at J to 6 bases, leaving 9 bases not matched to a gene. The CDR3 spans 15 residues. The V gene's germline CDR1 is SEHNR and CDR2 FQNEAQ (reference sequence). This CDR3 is CASSKRSGSANEQFF. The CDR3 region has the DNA TGTGCCAGCAGCAAACGAAGCGGGAGTGCCAATGAGCAGTTCTTC.

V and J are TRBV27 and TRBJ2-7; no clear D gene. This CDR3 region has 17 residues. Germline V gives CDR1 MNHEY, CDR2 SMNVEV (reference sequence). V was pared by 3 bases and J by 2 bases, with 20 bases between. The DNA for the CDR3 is TGTGCCAGCAGTTTCTCCGGACCGCATAGACCCACCTACGAGCAGTACTTC. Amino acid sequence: CASSFSGPHRPTYEQYF.

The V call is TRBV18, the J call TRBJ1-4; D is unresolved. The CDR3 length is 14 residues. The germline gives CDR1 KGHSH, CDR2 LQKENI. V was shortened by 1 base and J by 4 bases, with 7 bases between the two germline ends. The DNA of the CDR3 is TGTGCCAGCTCACCACGAAAGGGTAATGAAAAACTGTTTTTT. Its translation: CASSPRKGNEKLFF. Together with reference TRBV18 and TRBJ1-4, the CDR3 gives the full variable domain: NAGVMQNPRHLVRRRGQEARLRCSPMKGHSHVYWYRQLPEEGLKFMVYLQKENIIDESGMPKERFSAEFPKEGPSILRIQQVVRGDSAAYFCASSPRKGNEKLFFGSGTQLSVL.

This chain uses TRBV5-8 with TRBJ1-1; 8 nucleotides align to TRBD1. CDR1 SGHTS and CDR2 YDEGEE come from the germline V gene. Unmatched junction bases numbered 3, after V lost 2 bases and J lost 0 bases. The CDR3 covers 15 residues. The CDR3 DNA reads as TGTGCCAGCAGCTTACCAGGGGGCCTGAACACTGAAGCTTTCTTT. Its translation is CASSLPGGLNTEAFF.

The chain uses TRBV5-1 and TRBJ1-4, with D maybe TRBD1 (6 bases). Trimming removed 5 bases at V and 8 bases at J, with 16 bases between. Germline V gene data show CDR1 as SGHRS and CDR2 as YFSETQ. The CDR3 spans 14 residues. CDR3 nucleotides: TGCGCCAGCAGTCGAACAGGGACCGGGGAAAAACTGTTTTTT. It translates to CASSRTGTGEKLFF.

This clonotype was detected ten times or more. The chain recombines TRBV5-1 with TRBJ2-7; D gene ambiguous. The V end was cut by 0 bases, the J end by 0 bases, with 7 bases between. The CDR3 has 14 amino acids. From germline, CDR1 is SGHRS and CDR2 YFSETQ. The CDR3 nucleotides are TGCGCCAGCAGCTTGGACCGGATCTCCTACGAGCAGTACTTC. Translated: CASSLDRISYEQYF.

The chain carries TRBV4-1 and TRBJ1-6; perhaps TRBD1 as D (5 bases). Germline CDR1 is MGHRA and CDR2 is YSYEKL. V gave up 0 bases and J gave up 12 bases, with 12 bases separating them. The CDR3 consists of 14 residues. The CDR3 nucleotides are TGCGCCAGCAGCCAAGATTTCGGGACGCGACCCCTCCACTTT. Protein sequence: CASSQDFGTRPLHF.

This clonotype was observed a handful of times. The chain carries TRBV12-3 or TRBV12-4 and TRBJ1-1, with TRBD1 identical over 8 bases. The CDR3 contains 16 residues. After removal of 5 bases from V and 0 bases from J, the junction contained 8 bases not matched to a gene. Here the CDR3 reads CASSTRPTGVNTEAFF. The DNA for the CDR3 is TGTGCCAGCAGTACGCGGCCGACAGGGGTGAACACTGAAGCTTTCTTT.

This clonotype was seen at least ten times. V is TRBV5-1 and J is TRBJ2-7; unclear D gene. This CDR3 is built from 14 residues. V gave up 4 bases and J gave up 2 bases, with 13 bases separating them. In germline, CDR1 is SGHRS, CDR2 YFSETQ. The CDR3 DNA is TGCGCCAGCAGCCCATCCGGCACCGCCTACGAGCAGTACTTC. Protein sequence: CASSPSGTAYEQYF.